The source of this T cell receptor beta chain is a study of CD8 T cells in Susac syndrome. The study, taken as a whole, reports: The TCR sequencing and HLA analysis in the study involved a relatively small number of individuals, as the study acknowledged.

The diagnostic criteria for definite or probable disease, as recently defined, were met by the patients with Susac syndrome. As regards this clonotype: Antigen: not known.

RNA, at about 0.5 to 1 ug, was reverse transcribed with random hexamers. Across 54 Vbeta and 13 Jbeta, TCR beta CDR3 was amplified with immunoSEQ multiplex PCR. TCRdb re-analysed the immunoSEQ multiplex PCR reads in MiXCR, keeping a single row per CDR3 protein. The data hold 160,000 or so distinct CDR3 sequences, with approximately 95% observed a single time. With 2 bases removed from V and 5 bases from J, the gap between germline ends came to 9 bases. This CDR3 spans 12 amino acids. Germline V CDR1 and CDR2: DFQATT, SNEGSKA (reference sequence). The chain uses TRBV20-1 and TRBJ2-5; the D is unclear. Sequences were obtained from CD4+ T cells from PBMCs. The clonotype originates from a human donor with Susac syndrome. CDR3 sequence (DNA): TGCAGTGCTAGACTATTGGGGGAGACCCAGTACTTC. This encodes CSARLLGETQYF.